Included here is one TCR beta chain sequence, with context. The sample is drawn from a study of T cell changes during pregnancy in multiple sclerosis. Germline assignment: CDR1 MDHEN and CDR2 SYDVKM. V trimming: 7 bases; J trimming: 4 bases; junction bases outside the gene matches: 8. CDR3 length: 16 amino acids. Assay: immunoSEQ multiplex PCR; the TCRdb copy retains only in-frame clones and omits some. The table has 55,000 to 75,000 clones, 92% seen once. The receptor was isolated from a female donor with multiple sclerosis, enrolled in a pregnancy study. This chain connects TRBV28 to TRBJ1-3, with 12 positions matching TRBD1. Here the sequenced sample was peripheral blood, taken after pregnancy. The CDR3 DNA follows: TGTGCCAGCACCCCGGGACAGGGGGCTCACGGAAACACCATATATTTT. This codes for CASTPGQGAHGNTIYF.